This entry is about one T cell receptor (beta chain). The source of the sample is a study of shared clonotypes between healthy human individuals. Data came from immunoSEQ multiplex PCR; TCRdb stores just in-frame clones and leaves some out. The top ten clones hold more than 9% of a sample with 190,000 or so clones, approximately 60% of them seen once. Germline V CDR1 and CDR2: MNHNS, SASEGT. Trimming stripped 8 bases from V and 2 bases from J, with 13 bases between. The CDR3 has 14 residues. The clonotype comes from a man younger than 40 in good health. The chain uses TRBV6-1 and TRBJ2-1, with a weak D call TRBD1 (5 bases). Source material: memory CD4+ T cells sorted from blood. Described subset: CD45RA-negative fraction. As DNA, the CDR3 is TGTGCCAGCGATGGGTGGGGCCCCTACAATGAGCAGTTCTTC. Amino acids: CASDGWGPYNEQFF.